These 22 T cell receptor beta chains were sequenced from one sample in a study of T cells in Graves' hyperthyroidism and ophthalmopathy. Amplified regions were TCR beta CDR3 sequences from RNA transcripts. The TCR CDR3 first-round RT-PCR relied on the HTBI primer set. TCRdb passed the multiplex PCR reads through MiXCR, listing each CDR3 protein once. The sample carries more than 550,000 distinct CDR3 sequences, 18% recorded once. Sequences were obtained from blood. Every receptor here comes from a woman aged 45-59 years with Graves' hyperthyroidism that later progressed to Graves' ophthalmopathy.

This rearrangement joins TRBV15 to TRBJ1-2, with a tentative D call TRBD1 (5 bases). The germline V gene encodes CDR1 LNHNV and CDR2 YYDKDF (reference sequence). The CDR3 loop spans 14 amino acids. Trimming took 0 bases from V and 4 from J, leaving 9 bases between them. DNA of the CDR3: TGTGCCACCAGCAGAGACAGGGATTTCTATGGCTACACCTTC. It encodes CATSRDRDFYGYTF.

The rearrangement links TRBV20-1 to TRBJ2-5; 8 nucleotides align to TRBD2. V shed 6 bases, J shed 2 bases, and the junction held 8 bases outside the gene matches. Germline CDR1 reads DFQATT; CDR2 reads SNEGSKA (reference sequence). The CDR3 is 14 amino acids. CDR3 nucleotides: TGCAGTGCCCAAAAGATAGCGGGACAAGAGACCCAGTACTTC. It codes for CSAQKIAGQETQYF.

This chain links TRBV25-1 with TRBJ1-1, with D possibly being TRBD1 (6 bases). The germline V gene has CDR1 MGHDK and CDR2 SYGVNS. The CDR3 is 15 residues long. The ends were cut back, 5 bases at V and 1 base at J, with 14 bases in the middle. CDR3 loop: CASSPTPTGNTEAFF. The CDR3 DNA is TGTGCCAGCAGTCCAACCCCGACAGGGAACACTGAAGCTTTCTTT.

This clonotype was found many times. The V call is TRBV20-1, the J call TRBJ2-3; D might be TRBD1 or TRBD2, each matching 5 bases. Germline CDR1 DFQATT, CDR2 SNEGSKA (reference sequence). V lost 0 bases and J lost 2, with 12 bases in between. The CDR3 has 15 amino acids. CDR3 bases: TGCAGTGCTAGAGATGCTTGGGGGAACACAGATACGCAGTATTTT. It codes for CSARDAWGNTDTQYF.

The rearrangement joins TRBV12-5 to TRBJ2-1; 8 bases map to TRBD2. CDR3 size: 14 residues. V was pared by 4 bases and J by 7 bases, with 6 bases of the junction left unmatched. The germline V gene has CDR1 LGHNT and CDR2 FRNRAP. The CDR3 region is CASGYPAGANEQFF. DNA of the CDR3: TGTGCTAGTGGTTATCCAGCGGGGGCGAATGAGCAGTTCTTC.

V usage is TRBV12-3 or TRBV12-4 and J usage is TRBJ1-1, with 7 positions matching TRBD1. The CDR3 contains 15 residues. V dropped 7 bases and J dropped 7; count of bases not matched to a gene: 15. The CDR3 bases are TGTGCCAGCAACTTCCTTGACAGGGACGACGGTGAAGCTTTCTTT. Its protein product is CASNFLDRDDGEAFF.

Concerning this clonotype itself: This may be a read error: a much more frequent sequence differs by one nucleotide. The V call is TRBV10-3, the J call TRBJ1-2; no reliable D call. Trimming left V 10 bases short and J 1 base short, with 13 bases between. Germline loops: CDR1 ENHRY, CDR2 SYGVKD. The CDR3 is made up of 13 amino acids. CDR3 residues: CATMIGINYGYTF. CDR3 sequence (DNA): TGTGCCACCATGATAGGGATTAACTATGGCTACACCTTC.

This clonotype was found a few times. This chain joins TRBV6-1 and TRBJ1-5; 7 nucleotides agree with TRBD1. From germline, CDR1 is MNHNS and CDR2 SASEGT. J lost 7 bases, V lost 6 bases, and 12 bases had no gene match. CDR3 length: 15 amino acids. DNA of the CDR3: TGTGCCAGCAGATATAGGACAGGCCCACGGCAGCCCCAGCATTTT. This translates into CASRYRTGPRQPQHF.

This rearrangement joins TRBV6-1 to TRBJ1-2; TRBD1 might be the D (6 bases). Trimming took off 7 bases at V and 11 bases at J, with 26 bases between the two ends. The CDR3 consists of 15 residues. The germline V gene has CDR1 MNHNS and CDR2 SASEGT. The CDR3 sequence: CASTNQPGGAMGYTF. The CDR3, as DNA: TGTGCCAGCACTAACCAACCTGGGGGGGCGATGGGATACACCTTC.

The table lists this clonotype with a few counts. The chain employs TRBV6-1 and TRBJ2-1, with TRBD1 identical over 8 bases. Germline lookup yields CDR1 MNHNS and CDR2 SASEGT. J gave up 9 bases and V 5 bases, and 12 bases lay outside the gene matches. CDR3 size: 15 residues. The CDR3 region has the DNA TGTGCCAGCAGTACCGGGACAGGTAGTTTTGGTGAGCAGTTCTTC. Amino acid sequence: CASSTGTGSFGEQFF.

This clonotype was recorded at least ten times. V and J are TRBV12-3 or TRBV12-4 and TRBJ2-1; D may match TRBD1 or TRBD2 (5 bases each). V lost 1 base and J 1 base, leaving 11 bases between the germline ends. The CDR3 has 16 amino acids. CDR3 sequence: CASSLGDLGSYNEQFF. DNA of the CDR3: TGTGCCAGCAGTTTAGGGGACCTAGGGTCCTACAATGAGCAGTTCTTC.

At least ten counts were recorded for this clonotype. The chain links TRBV12-3 or TRBV12-4 to TRBJ1-2; D uncertain. Deletions cut 1 base from V and 4 bases from J, with 7 bases between. This CDR3 is 13 amino acids long. In nucleotides, the CDR3 is TGTGCCAGCAGTTTAGTTGAGGGCTATGGCTACACCTTC. Protein product: CASSLVEGYGYTF.

This clonotype was picked up a small number of times. V gene TRBV19 combines with J gene TRBJ1-6; TRBD1 matches 8 bases. CDR1 and CDR2 (germline): LNHDA, SQIVND (reference sequence). The CDR3 totals 15 residues. V shed 6 bases and J 8 bases; nucleotides not matched to a gene: 9. The CDR3 reads CASSSGGGLDSPLHF. The CDR3 bases are TGTGCCAGTAGCTCAGGGGGCGGATTGGATTCACCCCTCCACTTT. The full variable domain, in which reference TRBV19 and TRBJ1-6 provide the parts outside the CDR3, is DGGITQSPKYLFRKEGQNVTLSCEQNLNHDAMYWYRQDPGQGLRLIYYSQIVNDFQKGDIAEGYSVSREKKESFPLTVTSAQKNPTAFYLCASSSGGGLDSPLHFGNGTRLTVT.

On this clonotype: An end of the junction differs from the germline gene, which may be a read error. The V and J genes are TRBV20-1 and TRBJ2-7; D is uncertain. This CDR3 contains 14 residues. Germline loops: CDR1 DFQATT, CDR2 SNEGSKA (reference sequence). CDR3 region: CGAREWGSSYEQYF. CDR3 nucleotides: TGCGGTGCTAGGGAATGGGGAAGCTCCTACGAGCAGTACTTC.

This clonotype has at least ten counts. J is TRBJ1-4 and V is TRBV3-1; no clear D. The CDR3 is 13 residues long. Per germline, CDR1 LGHDT and CDR2 YNNKEL (reference sequence). The V end was cut by 6 bases, the J end by 0 bases, with 5 bases between. CDR3 region: CASRSATNEKLFF. The CDR3 nucleotides are TGTGCCAGCAGGTCCGCAACTAATGAAAAACTGTTTTTT. The whole variable domain, filled in from reference TRBV3-1 and TRBJ1-4, reads DTAVSQTPKYLVTQMGNDKSIKCEQNLGHDTMYWYKQDSKKFLKIMFSYNNKELIINETVPNRFSPKSPDKAHLNLHINSLELGDSAVYFCASRSATNEKLFFGSGTQLSVL.

Ten or more counts support this clonotype. V is TRBV2 and J is TRBJ2-1; 7 positions agree with TRBD2. Trimming removed 4 bases from V and 9 bases from J; junction bases left unmatched: 6. Germline V lookup: CDR1 SNHLY, CDR2 FYNNEI. The CDR3 extends over 13 amino acids. The DNA for the CDR3 is TGTGCCAGCAGTGCCCTTGGGAGGGGTGAGCAGTTCTTC. It yields the protein CASSALGRGEQFF.

This clonotype was seen repeatedly, ten times or more. This chain connects TRBV11-2 to TRBJ2-1, with 8 bases that match TRBD2. Trimming at V came to 5 bases and at J to 0 bases, leaving 9 bases not matched to a gene. The germline CDR1 and CDR2 sequences are SGHAT and FQNNGV. This CDR3 has 17 amino acids. In DNA form, the CDR3 reads TGTGCCAGCAGCCGGGGCTCGGGGGGGCTCTCCTACAATGAGCAGTTCTTC. As protein: CASSRGSGGLSYNEQFF.

This clonotype was recorded many times. The chain has TRBV6-1 and TRBJ1-5; TRBD1 matches at 8 bases. J was trimmed by 6 bases and V by 6 bases; bases with no gene match: 7. Per germline, CDR1 MNHNS and CDR2 SASEGT. This CDR3 is built from 14 residues. CDR3 region: CASSTGQGGQPQHF. In DNA, the CDR3 is TGTGCCAGCAGCACAGGACAGGGAGGTCAGCCCCAGCATTTT.

This clonotype was counted between two and nine times. The J gene is TRBJ1-6, the V gene TRBV5-8; perhaps TRBD1 as D (6 bases). V was pared by 0 bases and J by 2 bases, with 15 bases between. Germline V lookup: CDR1 SGHTS, CDR2 YDEGEE. The CDR3 runs 18 residues. Written as DNA, the CDR3 is TGTGCCAGCAGCTTGGACAATAGGGGGGTCACCTATAATTCACCCCTCCACTTT. Translated: CASSLDNRGVTYNSPLHF.

This chain uses TRBV30 with TRBJ2-1; D could derive from TRBD1 or TRBD2 (5 bases each). Trimming stripped 2 bases from V and 5 bases from J, with 7 bases between. The CDR3 runs 12 residues. The V gene's germline CDR1 is GTSNPN and CDR2 SVGIG (reference sequence). CDR3 bases: TGTGCCTGGAGTCGGGACCACAATGAGCAGTTCTTC. This translates into CAWSRDHNEQFF.

This chain connects TRBV19 to TRBJ1-1; D gene uncertain. With 5 bases removed from V and 4 bases from J, the gap between germline ends came to 11 bases. The CDR3 runs 13 residues. Germline values: CDR1 LNHDA, CDR2 SQIVND (reference sequence). CDR3 sequence: CASSHGRSTEAFF. CDR3 in DNA: TGTGCCAGTAGTCATGGGAGGTCCACTGAAGCTTTCTTT.

The gene calls are TRBV10-1 and TRBJ2-3; 10 positions agree with TRBD2. The CDR3 runs 16 residues. Looked up from germline, CDR1 is WNHNN and CDR2 is SYGVQD (reference sequence). V was clipped by 3 bases and J by 1 base; unmatched bases: 4. The CDR3 loop is CASSDGLAGGTDTQYF. CDR3 DNA: TGCGCCAGCAGTGACGGGCTAGCGGGGGGCACAGATACGCAGTATTTT.